Following are 9 T cell receptor beta chains from one sample sequenced in a study of T cell responses to AZD1222 COVID-19 vaccine (dated by TCRdb to the early 2020s). Receptor libraries were prepared by the immunoSEQ multiplex PCR assay. Drawn from immuneACCESS, this table holds only the in-frame rearrangements with V and J called that TCRdb kept. Clones are partly lost; checked studies trace under half to an unresolved V gene and leave the rest unexplained. Across this sample there are 85,000 to 120,000 clones, with roughly 84% seen only once. The ten largest clones take up 17% of the sample. Reading the label with the study, this specimen's time point is: baseline before first vaccination. Specimen: peripheral blood, collected on day 0 of AZD1222 vaccination. These receptors all come from an adult in good health.

The gene calls are TRBV4-3 and TRBJ1-6; D is ambiguous. Germline V gene data show CDR1 as LGHNA and CDR2 as YSLEER. Trimming left V 4 bases short and J 11 bases short, with 15 bases between. This CDR3 has 14 amino acids. The CDR3 is CASSRTPPRTPLHF. The DNA of the CDR3 is TGCGCCAGCAGCCGAACCCCTCCTCGGACACCCCTCCACTTT.

The chain links TRBV18 to TRBJ1-3; no reliable D call. CDR1 and CDR2 (germline): KGHSH, LQKENI. This CDR3 contains 16 residues. V lost 3 bases and J lost 0, with 12 bases in between. CDR3 region: CASSPVQAHSGNTIYF. Written as DNA, the CDR3 is TGTGCCAGCTCACCCGTGCAGGCCCACTCTGGAAACACCATATATTTT.

The chain has TRBV19 and TRBJ2-3; 9 bases agree with TRBD1. The CDR3 consists of 14 residues. Germline CDR1 LNHDA, CDR2 SQIVND (reference sequence). The V segment lost 5 bases and the J segment 6 bases; nucleotides outside the gene matches: 6. The CDR3 here is CASSPWTGEDTQYF. CDR3 coding DNA: TGTGCCAGTAGTCCCTGGACAGGGGAGGATACGCAGTATTTT.

The chain joins TRBV7-2 to TRBJ2-2; 10 bases map to TRBD2. This CDR3 has 15 residues. The J segment lost 4 bases and the V segment lost 5 bases, leaving 4 bases of the junction unmatched. Per the germline V gene, CDR1 is SGHTA and CDR2 is FQGNSA. The CDR3 reads CASSPSGRGTGELFF. The CDR3 DNA sequence: TGTGCCAGCAGCCCGAGCGGGAGGGGCACCGGGGAGCTGTTTTTT.

The chain carries TRBV6-5 and TRBJ1-4, with TRBD1 matching 9 bases. The V gene end was trimmed by 5 bases and the J gene end by 13 bases; junction bases not matched to a gene: 8. Per germline, CDR1 MNHEY and CDR2 SVGAGI. CDR3 length: 13 residues. The CDR3 sequence is CASSSSTGQGLFF. The CDR3 nucleotides are TGTGCCAGCAGTAGCTCAACGGGACAGGGACTGTTTTTT.

This rearrangement joins TRBV7-9 to TRBJ1-4; D is unresolved. Between the trimmed V and J ends, which lost 5 bases and 8 bases, there was a span of 9 bases. The germline V gene encodes CDR1 SEHNR and CDR2 FQNEAQ (reference sequence). The CDR3 extends over 12 amino acids. For the CDR3, the DNA is TGTGCCAGCAGCAAAGCAGAAGAAAAACTGTTTTTT. As protein: CASSKAEEKLFF.

This clone was detected only a few times. The rearrangement joins TRBV5-6 to TRBJ1-2; TRBD1 agrees at 9 bases. This CDR3 has 14 amino acids. V shed 4 bases and J 2 bases; nucleotides not matched to a gene: 3. CDR1 is SGHDT and CDR2 is YYEEEE in the germline V gene. The CDR3 region has the DNA TGTGCCAGCAGCAACGGACAGGGGAACTATGGCTACACCTTC. Translated: CASSNGQGNYGYTF.

The V call is TRBV9, the J call TRBJ2-1, with D perhaps being TRBD1 or TRBD2 (5 bases each). This CDR3 region has 16 residues. Germline lookup yields CDR1 SGDLS and CDR2 YYNGEE. Trimming shortened V by 3 bases and J by 4 bases, and 17 bases separated the two germline ends. This CDR3 reads CASSGWDAVGYNEQFF. Written as DNA, the CDR3 is TGTGCCAGCAGCGGATGGGACGCGGTAGGGTACAATGAGCAGTTCTTC.

This chain connects TRBV12-3 or TRBV12-4 to TRBJ2-2, with TRBD1 as a possible D gene (6 bases). Deletions cut 8 bases from V and 5 bases from J, with 12 bases between. The CDR3 runs to 13 residues. The CDR3: CASGYRVTGELFF. CDR3 DNA sequence: TGTGCCAGCGGCTACAGGGTTACCGGGGAGCTGTTTTTT.